The 3 T cell receptor beta chains in this list originate from one sample, sequenced in a study of beta chain features in type 1 diabetes. Study-level findings and limits: There was a moderate but significant shortening of TCRB CDR3s in all four CD4+ subsets of Type 1 diabetes patients.

These TCRs' antigens remain unknown. The authors reverse transcribed all of the isolated RNA, so sequencing captured expressed TCRB transcripts. TCRdb keeps only in-frame clones here, not all; method: immunoSEQ multiplex PCR. The data contain 250,000 to 300,000 clones, around 24% of them singletons. Sequencing input: naive CD4+ T cells from blood. The receptor set was obtained from a woman under 40 with type 1 diabetes.

This clone has more than one count but fewer than ten. The CDR3 DNA sequence: TGTGCCACCAGCCGCGGGGGCACCTACAATGAGCAGTTCTTC. Translating gives CATSRGGTYNEQFF. The chain has TRBV15 and TRBJ2-1, with D tentatively TRBD2 (7 bases). Germline V gives CDR1 LNHNV, CDR2 YYDKDF (reference sequence). The CDR3 contains 14 residues. V dropped 5 bases and J dropped 2 bases, with 10 bases sitting between them.

The chain links TRBV5-6 to TRBJ2-2, with D possibly matching TRBD2 (6 bases). Per the germline V gene, CDR1 is SGHDT and CDR2 is YYEEEE. The CDR3 is 17 amino acids. V was clipped by 3 bases and J by 6 bases, with 21 bases between them. CDR3 nucleotide sequence: TGTGCCAGCAGCTGGGGGTGGTCGACGGGAGACGCCGGGGAGCTGTTTTTT. Amino acids: CASSWGWSTGDAGELFF. The complete variable domain, with remaining parts taken from reference TRBV5-6 and TRBJ2-2, reads DAGVTQSPTHLIKTRGQQVTLRCSPKSGHDTVSWYQQALGQGPQFIFQYYEEEERQRGNFPDRFSGHQFPNYSSELNVNALLLGDSALYLCASSWGWSTGDAGELFFGEGSRLTVL.

A few counts support this clone. The rearrangement links TRBV25-1 to TRBJ2-1; TRBD2 matches at 12 bases. The trim removed 6 bases at V and 12 bases at J, leaving 0 bases unmatched. CDR1 and CDR2 (germline): MGHDK, SYGVNS. The CDR3 is made up of 11 amino acids. The CDR3 protein is CASRTSGRQFF. The DNA of the CDR3 is TGTGCCAGCAGGACTAGCGGGAGGCAGTTCTTC. Full variable domain (rest looked up from reference TRBV25-1 and TRBJ2-1): EADIYQTPRYLVIGTGKKITLECSQTMGHDKMYWYQQDPGMELHLIHYSYGVNSTEKGDLSSESTVSRIRTEHFPLTLESARPSHTSQYLCASRTSGRQFFGPGTRLTVL.